The clone carrying this T cell receptor (beta chain) was picked up one time. Symptom resolution, clearance, or two negative PCRs marked the recovered donors of Cohort 3. CDR3 length: 11 residues. Germline lookup yields CDR1 DFQATT and CDR2 SNEGSKA (reference sequence). V was clipped by 1 base and J by 3 bases, with 4 bases between them. The data were taken from a study of blood T cell repertoires in COVID-19. Study-level information: Sites in the United States, Italy and Spain provided acute and convalescent COVID-19 samples. PBMCs, B-cell-depleted T cells, or T cells were the source of the cDNA or gDNA that made up the material.

TCRdb's table, derived via immunoSEQ multiplex PCR, lists solely in-frame clones and lacks some. Counted here are about 430,000 clones, 75% to 90% occurring once; the ten biggest clones make up 0.95% to 1.3%. Sequencing was performed on PBMCs or T cells enriched from blood (not recorded which). The source is a man aged 30 to 39 who had recovered from COVID-19. The rearrangement joins TRBV20-1 to TRBJ2-7; D is undetermined. CDR3 nucleotides: TGCAGTGCTAGAGGGAGCTACGAGCAGTACTTC. Translated, it gives CSARGSYEQYF.